This T cell receptor beta chain originates from a study of beta chain features in type 1 diabetes. Study-wide results and caveats: Reduced insertions and increased deletions marked VDJ junctions in type 1 diabetes patients. Short templates might get an advantage during PCR, and this would be equal in patients and controls.

This clone was counted ten times or more. The target antigen is unknown. Sorted populations all had greater than 95% purity. The authors reverse transcribed all of the isolated RNA, so sequencing captured expressed TCRB transcripts. The data were produced by immunoSEQ multiplex PCR, yet TCRdb's version contains in-frame clones alone and is incomplete. The sample carries 300,000 to 350,000 clones, 7% to 9% recorded once. Sequenced sample: central memory CD4+ T cells from blood. The origin of this receptor is a woman aged 18-29 years in good health.

CDR3 nucleotide sequence: TGTGCCAGCGTGGGAGGGGCAGCCAGCTCCTACGAGCAGTACTTC. It codes for CASVGGAASSYEQYF. The rearrangement links TRBV28 to TRBJ2-7, with TRBD2 identical over 7 bases. The germline gives CDR1 MDHEN, CDR2 SYDVKM. CDR3 length equals 15 residues. V gave up 8 bases and J gave up 0 bases; unmatched junction bases: 10.